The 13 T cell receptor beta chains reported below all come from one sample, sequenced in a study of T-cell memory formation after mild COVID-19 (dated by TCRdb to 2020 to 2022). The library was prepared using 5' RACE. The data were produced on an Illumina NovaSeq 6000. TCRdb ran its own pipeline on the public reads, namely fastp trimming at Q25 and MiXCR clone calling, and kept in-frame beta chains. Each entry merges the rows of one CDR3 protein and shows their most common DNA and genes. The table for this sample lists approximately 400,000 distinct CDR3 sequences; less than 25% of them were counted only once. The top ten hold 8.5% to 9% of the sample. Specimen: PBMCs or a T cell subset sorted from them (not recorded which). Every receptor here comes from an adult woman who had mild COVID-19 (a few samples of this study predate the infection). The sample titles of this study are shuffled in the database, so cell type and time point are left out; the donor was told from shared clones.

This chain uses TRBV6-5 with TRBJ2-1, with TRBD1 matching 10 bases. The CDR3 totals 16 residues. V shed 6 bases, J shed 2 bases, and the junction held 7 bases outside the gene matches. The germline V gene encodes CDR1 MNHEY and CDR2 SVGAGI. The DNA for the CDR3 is TGTGCCAGCAGACTTAGGACAGGGGGGGCCTACAATGAGCAGTTCTTC. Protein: CASRLRTGGAYNEQFF.

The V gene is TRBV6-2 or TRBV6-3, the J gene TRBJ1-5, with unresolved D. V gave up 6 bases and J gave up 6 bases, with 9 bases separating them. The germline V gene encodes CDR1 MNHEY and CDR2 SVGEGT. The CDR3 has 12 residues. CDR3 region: CASSYDTQPQHF. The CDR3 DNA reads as TGTGCCAGCAGCTACGACACTCAGCCCCAGCATTTT.

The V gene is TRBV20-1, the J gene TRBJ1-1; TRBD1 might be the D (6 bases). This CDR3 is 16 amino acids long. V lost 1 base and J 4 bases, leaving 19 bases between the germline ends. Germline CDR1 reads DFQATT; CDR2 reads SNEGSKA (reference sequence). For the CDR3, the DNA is TGCAGTGCTAGAGCTCGGGAGGGGGTCTGGAGCACTGAAGCTTTCTTT. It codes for CSARAREGVWSTEAFF.

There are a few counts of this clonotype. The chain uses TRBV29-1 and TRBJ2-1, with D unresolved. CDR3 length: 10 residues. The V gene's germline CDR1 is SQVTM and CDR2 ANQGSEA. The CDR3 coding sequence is TGCACAGGCGGAGAGGTTGAGCAGTTCTTC. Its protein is CTGGEVEQFF.

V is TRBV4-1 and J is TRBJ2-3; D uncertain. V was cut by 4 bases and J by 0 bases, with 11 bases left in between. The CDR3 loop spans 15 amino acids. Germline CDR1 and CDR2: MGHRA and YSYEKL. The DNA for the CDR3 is TGCGCCAGCAGCCTCCCGGTCGGGAGCACAGATACGCAGTATTTT. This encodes CASSLPVGSTDTQYF.

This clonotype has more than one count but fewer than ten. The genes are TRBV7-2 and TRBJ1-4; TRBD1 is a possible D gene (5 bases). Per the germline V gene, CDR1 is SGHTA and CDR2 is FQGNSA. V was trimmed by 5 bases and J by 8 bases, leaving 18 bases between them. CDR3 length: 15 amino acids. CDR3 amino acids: CASSTGIPKKEKLFF. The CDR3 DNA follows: TGTGCCAGCAGCACAGGCATTCCGAAGAAAGAAAAACTGTTTTTT.

The CDR3 DNA reads as TGCGCCAGCAGCTCGAATAGACAGGGGGCCACTGAAGCTTTCTTT. Its translation is CASSSNRQGATEAFF. This chain links TRBV5-1 with TRBJ1-1; 10 bases align to TRBD1. Trimming at V came to 3 bases and at J to 4 bases, leaving 6 bases not matched to a gene. Germline V lookup: CDR1 SGHRS, CDR2 YFSETQ. The CDR3 is made up of 15 amino acids.

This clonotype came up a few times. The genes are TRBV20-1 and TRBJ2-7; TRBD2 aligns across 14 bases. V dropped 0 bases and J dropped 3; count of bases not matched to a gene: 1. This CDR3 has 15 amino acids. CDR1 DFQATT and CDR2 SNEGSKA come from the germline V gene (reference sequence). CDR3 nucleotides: TGCAGTGCTAGAGACGGACTAGCGGGGGGCTACGAGCAGTACTTC. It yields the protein CSARDGLAGGYEQYF.

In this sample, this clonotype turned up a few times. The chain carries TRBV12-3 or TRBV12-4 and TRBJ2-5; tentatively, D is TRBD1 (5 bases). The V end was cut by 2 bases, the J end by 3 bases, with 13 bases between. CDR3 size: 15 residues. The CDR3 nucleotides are TGTGCCAGCAGTTTATACGGGCAGGGCAAAGAGACCCAGTACTTC. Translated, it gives CASSLYGQGKETQYF.

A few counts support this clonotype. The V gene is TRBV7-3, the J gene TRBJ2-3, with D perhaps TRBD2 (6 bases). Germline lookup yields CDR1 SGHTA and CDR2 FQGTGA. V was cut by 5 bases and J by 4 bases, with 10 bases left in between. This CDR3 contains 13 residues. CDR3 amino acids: CASSPTRADTQYF. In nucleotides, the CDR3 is TGTGCCAGCAGCCCGACTAGGGCAGATACGCAGTATTTT.

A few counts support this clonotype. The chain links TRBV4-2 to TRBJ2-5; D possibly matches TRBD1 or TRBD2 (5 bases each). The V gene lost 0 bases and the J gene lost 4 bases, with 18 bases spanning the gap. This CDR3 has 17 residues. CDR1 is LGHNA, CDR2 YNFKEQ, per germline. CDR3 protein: CASSQDELWGIRETQYF. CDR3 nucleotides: TGTGCCAGCAGCCAAGATGAGCTTTGGGGGATAAGAGAGACCCAGTACTTC.

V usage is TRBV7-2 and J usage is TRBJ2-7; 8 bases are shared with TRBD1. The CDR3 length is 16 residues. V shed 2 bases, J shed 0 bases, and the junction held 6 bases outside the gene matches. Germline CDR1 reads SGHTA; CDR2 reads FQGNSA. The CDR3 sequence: CASSLLAGGVSYEQYF. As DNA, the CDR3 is TGTGCCAGCAGCTTACTGGCAGGGGGCGTCTCCTACGAGCAGTACTTC.

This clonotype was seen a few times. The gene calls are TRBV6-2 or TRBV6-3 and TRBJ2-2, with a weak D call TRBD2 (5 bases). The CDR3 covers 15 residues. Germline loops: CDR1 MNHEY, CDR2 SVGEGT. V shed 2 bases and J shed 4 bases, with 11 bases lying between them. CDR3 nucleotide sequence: TGTGCCAGCAGTTACGGCCTAGCCTTCACCGGGGAGCTGTTTTTT. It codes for CASSYGLAFTGELFF.